The sequence of this T cell receptor beta chain was determined in a study of cytomegalovirus exposure and HLA in healthy donors. General study points: In a later analysis, V- and J-gene trimming of beta chains associated with a DCLRE1C missense variant, replicated independently.

PCR primers comprised 60 Vbeta and 13 Jbeta primers. Here immunoSEQ multiplex PCR was the method, and the copy in TCRdb shows in-frame clones only, minus some. The sample holds about 62,000 clones, around 80% seen once. Turning to this clone: Antigen: not known.

Germline V gene lookup returns CDR1 SGHNT and CDR2 YENEEA. The CDR3 is made up of 15 amino acids. The V and J ends lost 1 base and 4 bases, in that order; junction bases with no gene match: 4. The V gene is TRBV11-3, the J gene TRBJ2-1, with TRBD2 matching over 7 bases. This receptor was identified in a woman aged 25 to 39 in good health and CMV-seronegative. The material sequenced was PBMCs. Here the CDR3 reads CASSLAPGGYNEQFF. As DNA, the CDR3 is TGTGCCAGCAGCTTAGCCCCGGGGGGATACAATGAGCAGTTCTTC.